There are a few counts of the clone carrying this T cell receptor beta chain. Its target is unknown. These data are taken from a study of T and B cells in COVID-19 patients. Study-level background: COVID-19 patients gave peripheral blood either during active infection or after recovery. Most recovered patients had mild to moderate COVID-19 treated as outpatients. The study, taken as a whole, reports: There were roughly 2,400 TCR clusters exclusive to the recovered cohort, 31 with low generation probability.

The CDR3 consists of 14 residues. Germline CDR1 reads SGHTA; CDR2 reads FQGNSA. Trimming shortened V by 2 bases and J by 8 bases, and 13 bases separated the two germline ends. Multiplex PCR with BIOMED2 TRB-A/B primer pools amplified TRB rearrangements. A single record per CDR3 protein comes from TCRdb applying MiXCR to the multiplex PCR reads. Here the sample spans roughly 15,000 distinct CDR3 sequences, under 30% being singletons. Each TRB amplification used roughly 230-550 ng of genomic DNA from blood. This receptor was taken from a human donor who had recovered from COVID-19. V is TRBV7-2 and J is TRBJ2-1; weak D call: TRBD1 (5 bases). Sequencing input: blood. The CDR3 region has the DNA TGTGCCAGCAGCTTACTTGAAGGGGTCGATGAGCAGTTCTTC. It is translated as CASSLLEGVDEQFF.